The rows below give T cell receptor beta chains drawn from one sample of a study of early T cells in non-severe SARS-CoV-2 infection. TCRdb re-called the 5' RACE reads with MiXCR, one entry per CDR3 protein. The repertoire has around 27,000 distinct CDR3 sequences, 5.6% of them found once; the top ten carry almost 25%. The sequenced sample was whole blood. Receptors were obtained from an adult who was a healthcare worker with PCR-confirmed SARS-CoV-2 infection or an uninfected control (not recorded which). CDR3s include the opening cysteine and the closing phenylalanine or tryptophan. A D gene is named only where the DNA matches it firmly. Not all rows give a size; the values are once, few, many and, for expanded clones, a class.

TGCGCCAGCAGCTCCCAGGGCCCAGATACGCAGTATTTT	CASSSQGPDTQYF	many	TRBJ2-3	TRBV5-1	-
TGTGCCAGCAGTCCGGACAGGGTGATCTACGAGCAGTACTTC	CASSPDRVIYEQYF	many	TRBJ2-7	TRBV6-2/TRBV6-3	TRBD1
TGTGCCAGTAGTATAGGTCCAGGGCAGAACACCGGGGAGCTGTTTTTT	CASSIGPGQNTGELFF	many	TRBJ2-2	TRBV19	-
TGTGCCAGCAGCTCGGGGAGGGAGCGGGGGACTAGCACAGATACGCAGTATTTT	CASSSGRERGTSTDTQYF	many	TRBJ2-3	TRBV7-2	TRBD2
TGCAGTGCCGGCGGACTAGCGGGGTTGACCTACGAGCAGTACTTC	CSAGGLAGLTYEQYF	many	TRBJ2-7	TRBV20-1	TRBD2
TGTGCCAGCAGCTTAACAGGGGGCGCGGTTGGTTATGGCTACACCTTC	CASSLTGGAVGYGYTF	few	TRBJ1-2	TRBV5-5	TRBD1
TGCAGTGCTGCCAACTCGAACACAGATACGCAGTATTTT	CSAANSNTDTQYF	few	TRBJ2-3	TRBV20-1	-
TGTGCCAGCAGTTACTCGGGGACAGGGGACTCCTACGAGCAGTACTTC	CASSYSGTGDSYEQYF	many	TRBJ2-7	TRBV6-2/TRBV6-3	TRBD1
TGTGCCAGCAGCCCCCGGTTTGGGGGGCGGGTTGGAAACACCATATATTTT	CASSPRFGGRVGNTIYF	few	TRBJ1-3	TRBV3-1	-
TGTGCCAGCAGCTTGACGACGAGGGCCACAGATACGCAGTATTTT	CASSLTTRATDTQYF	few	TRBJ2-3	TRBV7-6	-
TGTGCCAGCAGTACCCGACAGGCCTATTCCTATGGCTACACCTTC	CASSTRQAYSYGYTF	many	TRBJ1-2	TRBV12-3/TRBV12-4	-
TGCAGCGAATATCCGGGACAGGGTGGTGAGCAGTTCTTC	CSEYPGQGGEQFF	many	TRBJ2-1	TRBV29-1	TRBD1
TGTGCCAGCAGCTTGGGACAGGCCCTCACTGGAAACACCATATATTTT	CASSLGQALTGNTIYF	few	TRBJ1-3	TRBV5-8	-
TGTGCCAGTAGTCTGGGTCTCACTTTTGGGCAGTTCTTC	CASSLGLTFGQFF	-	TRBJ2-1	TRBV19	-
TGTGCCAGCAACCTCGGGACTAGTTCGCCCGCAGATACGCAGTATTTT	CASNLGTSSPADTQYF	many	TRBJ2-3	TRBV4-2	TRBD2
TGTGCCAGCACCGGTACCGGGAGCAACTACGAGCAGTACTTC	CASTGTGSNYEQYF	many	TRBJ2-7	TRBV6-6	-
TGTGCCAGCAGTGAGCCACAGGGGAACTCCTACAATGAGCAGTTCTTC	CASSEPQGNSYNEQFF	many	TRBJ2-1	TRBV25-1	TRBD1
TGCAGTGCCCAACCAGGGACAGGGCTCTACGAGCAGTACTTC	CSAQPGTGLYEQYF	many	TRBJ2-7	TRBV20-1	TRBD1
TGTGCCAGCAGCCCAGGGTGGTACGAGCAGTACTTC	CASSPGWYEQYF	-	TRBJ2-7	TRBV7-9	-